This T cell receptor (beta chain) stems from a study of control samples from healthy donors and cancer patients. Assay: immunoSEQ multiplex PCR; the TCRdb copy retains only in-frame clones and omits some. The sample carries under 70,000 clones, around 90% recorded once. This clone was found a few times. Other nucleotide sequences from this sample produce the same CDR3. This CDR3 region has 16 residues. Germline CDR1 is LNHDA and CDR2 is SQIVND (reference sequence). With 3 bases clipped from V and 3 bases from J, the junction kept 5 bases outside the gene matches. This clonotype was obtained from a man in his forties or fifties in good health. The sequenced sample was blood. The genes are TRBV19 and TRBJ2-2; 9 bases are shared with TRBD2. CDR3 region: CASSIAAGGHTGELFF. The CDR3 region has the DNA TGTGCCAGTAGTATTGCTGCGGGAGGGCACACCGGGGAGCTGTTTTTT.